A single sample is the source of the 20 T cell receptor beta chains below, sequenced in a study of blood T cell repertoires in COVID-19. Profiling relied on immunoSEQ multiplex PCR, and the TCRdb table lists in-frame clones only, not all of them. Of tens of thousands of clones listed, 60% to 80% are singletons. The sample taken for sequencing was peripheral blood. The receptor set was obtained from a woman in her 70s with acute or convalescent COVID-19.

The genes are TRBV4-1 and TRBJ1-3; D perhaps matches TRBD1 (5 bases). CDR3 length: 18 residues. Between the trimmed V and J ends, which lost 2 bases and 0 bases, there was a span of 17 bases. The germline gives CDR1 MGHRA, CDR2 YSYEKL. CDR3 nucleotides: TGCGCCAGCAGCCAAAGCTATTCCGACAGAACCTCTGGAAACACCATATATTTT. It is translated as CASSQSYSDRTSGNTIYF.

This clone is a singleton in its sample. This sequence joins TRBV4-3 and TRBJ2-3; 7 bases line up with TRBD1. V was clipped by 0 bases and J by 2 bases; unmatched bases: 2. The CDR3 runs 15 residues. Germline V lookup: CDR1 LGHNA, CDR2 YSLEER. CDR3 in DNA: TGCGCCAGCAGCCAAGATACAGGGGTCACAGATACGCAGTATTTT. This gives the protein CASSQDTGVTDTQYF.

The chain has TRBV19 and TRBJ1-3; no definite D call. Germline values: CDR1 LNHDA, CDR2 SQIVND (reference sequence). The V and J ends lost 3 bases and 0 bases respectively, with 9 bases between them. The CDR3 totals 15 residues. The CDR3 is CASSISQNSGNTIYF. CDR3 bases: TGTGCCAGTAGTATCAGTCAGAACTCTGGAAACACCATATATTTT. The whole variable domain, filled in from reference TRBV19 and TRBJ1-3, reads DGGITQSPKYLFRKEGQNVTLSCEQNLNHDAMYWYRQDPGQGLRLIYYSQIVNDFQKGDIAEGYSVSREKKESFPLTVTSAQKNPTAFYLCASSISQNSGNTIYFGEGSWLTVV.

The CDR3 DNA reads as TGTGCCAGCCGGACGGGAGATTATCGCGAGCAGTACTTC. Amino acids: CASRTGDYREQYF. The chain recombines TRBV6-6 with TRBJ2-7; D may be TRBD2 (6 bases). Trimming removed 8 bases at V and 6 bases at J, with 17 bases between. CDR3 length: 13 residues. The V gene's germline CDR1 is MNHNY and CDR2 SVGAGI (reference sequence).

This rearrangement joins TRBV6-5 to TRBJ1-2; TRBD1 is a possible D gene (5 bases). With 2 bases removed from V and 4 bases from J, the gap between germline ends came to 5 bases. The germline V gene has CDR1 MNHEY and CDR2 SVGAGI. This CDR3 region has 12 residues. Written as DNA, the CDR3 is TGTGCCAGCAGTTACGGGGCCTATGGCTACACCTTC. Amino acids: CASSYGAYGYTF.

V gene TRBV6-1 combines with J gene TRBJ1-1; perhaps TRBD1 as D (6 bases). Trimming took 1 base from V and 8 from J, leaving 17 bases between them. Germline V CDR1 and CDR2: MNHNS, SASEGT. This CDR3 has 15 residues. CDR3: CASSEEGGGFLEAFF. In DNA form, the CDR3 reads TGTGCCAGCAGTGAAGAGGGAGGGGGATTCCTGGAAGCTTTCTTT.

The gene calls are TRBV6-5 and TRBJ1-1; D ambiguous. The ends were cut back, 3 bases at V and 0 bases at J, with 8 bases in the middle. Germline-derived CDR1 and CDR2 are MNHEY and SVGAGI. This CDR3 is 14 amino acids long. This chain's CDR3 is CASSYYSLNTEAFF. CDR3 nucleotide sequence: TGTGCCAGCAGTTATTACAGTTTGAACACTGAAGCTTTCTTT.

The chain employs TRBV6-2 or TRBV6-3 and TRBJ1-2; tentatively, D is TRBD1 (6 bases). Per the germline V gene, CDR1 is MNHEY and CDR2 is SVGEGT. This CDR3 region has 13 residues. Trimming took 2 bases from V and 2 from J, leaving 6 bases between them. The CDR3 here is CASSYDRNYGYTF. CDR3 coding DNA: TGTGCCAGCAGTTACGACAGGAACTATGGCTACACCTTC.

This clone appeared a few times. V usage is TRBV2 and J usage is TRBJ1-4; the match to TRBD1 covers 9 bases. Per germline, CDR1 SNHLY and CDR2 FYNNEI. The CDR3 covers 14 residues. J lost 7 bases, V lost 5 bases, and 5 bases had no gene match. CDR3 protein: CASSPDRGGEKLFF. The DNA of the CDR3 is TGTGCCAGCAGTCCGGACAGGGGCGGTGAAAAACTGTTTTTT.

The V call is TRBV6-4, the J call TRBJ2-2; the match to TRBD2 covers 8 bases. Trimming removed 0 bases from V and 3 bases from J; junction bases left unmatched: 6. The germline V gene encodes CDR1 MRHNA and CDR2 SNTAGT. This CDR3 is 17 amino acids long. As DNA, the CDR3 is TGTGCCAGCAGTGACTCTTGGGCGGGAGGATACACCGGGGAGCTGTTTTTT. This gives the protein CASSDSWAGGYTGELFF.

The gene calls are TRBV7-9 and TRBJ2-3; TRBD2 matches at 8 bases. The CDR3 length is 14 residues. CDR1 is SEHNR, CDR2 FQNEAQ, per germline (reference sequence). The V and J ends lost 0 bases and 10 bases, in that order; junction bases with no gene match: 6. The CDR3 region is CASSLAGGDYAQYF. The CDR3 coding sequence is TGTGCCAGCAGCTTAGCCGGGGGGGACTACGCGCAGTATTTT.

The chain is built from TRBV18 and TRBJ1-1; D unresolved. The CDR3 contains 14 residues. The ends were cut back, 6 bases at V and 2 bases at J, with 13 bases in the middle. Per germline, CDR1 KGHSH and CDR2 LQKENI. This CDR3 is CASSLSAFNTEAFF. The CDR3 coding sequence is TGTGCCAGCTCCCTAAGCGCTTTCAACACTGAAGCTTTCTTT.

This chain joins TRBV18 and TRBJ2-2; tentatively, D is TRBD1 (6 bases). This CDR3 is built from 14 residues. Trimming shortened V by 6 bases and J by 4 bases, and 12 bases separated the two germline ends. The germline CDR1 and CDR2 sequences are KGHSH and LQKENI. DNA of the CDR3: TGTGCCAGCTCTTTGGGACAAGTCACCGGGGAGCTGTTTTTT. This encodes CASSLGQVTGELFF.

The chain employs TRBV2 and TRBJ2-5; D is uncertain. The CDR3 runs to 14 residues. Germline V gene sequence: CDR1 SNHLY, CDR2 FYNNEI. The V gene lost 3 bases and the J gene lost 5 bases, with 13 bases spanning the gap. DNA for the CDR3: TGTGCCAGCAGTGAGATCCCGGGTCGGGAGACCCAGTACTTC. Residues: CASSEIPGRETQYF.

The V and J genes are TRBV7-2 and TRBJ2-3, with 9 nucleotides matching TRBD2. With V trimmed by 6 bases and J by 4 bases, 14 bases remained unmatched. This CDR3 contains 17 residues. Germline CDR1 SGHTA, CDR2 FQGNSA. For the CDR3, the DNA is TGTGCCAGCAGTTTCCTCTCGCGGGGGGGCAGGGCAGATACGCAGTATTTT. Translation: CASSFLSRGGRADTQYF.

CDR3 sequence: CAAGPGQGREKLFF. CDR3 sequence (DNA): TGTGCCGCGGGTCCGGGACAGGGGAGAGAAAAACTGTTTTTT. The chain is built from TRBV10-3 and TRBJ1-4, with TRBD1 matching over 10 bases. Germline V gene lookup returns CDR1 ENHRY and CDR2 SYGVKD. The length of the CDR3 is 14 residues. V gave up 11 bases and J gave up 8 bases; unmatched junction bases: 11.

This rearrangement joins TRBV28 to TRBJ1-6; 9 nucleotides agree with TRBD1. V lost 5 bases to trimming and J lost 12 bases; unmatched junction nucleotides: 8. Germline CDR1 reads MDHEN; CDR2 reads SYDVKM. This CDR3 region has 14 residues. In DNA, the CDR3 is TGTGCCAGCAGTATCACGACAGGGGGTCTACCCCTCCACTTT. Its translation is CASSITTGGLPLHF.

This chain joins TRBV6-2 or TRBV6-3 and TRBJ1-5; TRBD1 matches 7 bases. The CDR3 is 15 residues long. In germline, CDR1 is MNHEY, CDR2 SVGEGT. Trimming took 6 bases from V and 5 from J; bases not matched to a gene: 10. The CDR3 DNA sequence: TGTGCCAGCAGCCAGCCGACAGGGCGTTATCAGCCCCAGCATTTT. This encodes CASSQPTGRYQPQHF.

This clone was counted a few times. The chain uses TRBV9 and TRBJ1-4; D uncertain. V lost 0 bases and J lost 2, with 8 bases in between. Germline V gene data show CDR1 as SGDLS and CDR2 as YYNGEE. This CDR3 region has 15 residues. CDR3 region: CASSVGPGTNEKLFF. CDR3 sequence (DNA): TGTGCCAGCAGCGTAGGGCCGGGGACTAATGAAAAACTGTTTTTT.

This clone appeared a few times. The gene calls are TRBV4-1 and TRBJ1-1, with TRBD1 matching over 7 bases. The CDR3 totals 17 residues. Germline values: CDR1 MGHRA, CDR2 YSYEKL. J was trimmed by 5 bases and V by 2 bases; bases with no gene match: 14. Here the CDR3 reads CASSQLDRISSSTEAFF. In DNA, the CDR3 is TGCGCCAGCAGCCAACTGGACAGGATTTCTTCGAGTACTGAAGCTTTCTTT.